The entry below describes one T cell receptor (beta chain). It has no known antigen specificity. One base away there is no much larger clone; base qualities are not given. Library creation used the immunoSEQ multiplex PCR assay. The hsTCRB Kit was used according to the manufacturer's protocol to amplify rearranged TCR beta chain sequences. An Illumina MiSeq was used to sequence the TCRB libraries. Per the source publication's procedure: The proprietary platform of the kit vendor was used for demultiplexing, trimming and gene mapping. TCRdb mirrors the immuneACCESS table, restricted to in-frame sequences. Some clones are absent from its copies; in checked studies, under half trace to an unresolved V gene, and the reason for the others is unknown. From that table come the V and J calls and clone size; the DNA was used to work out D and trimming. This sample comprises some 120,000 clones, around three quarters of them detected only once. The biggest ten clones account for 5.5% of the sample.

This sample stems from a study of a mutant IDH1 vaccine in newly diagnosed glioma (dated by TCRdb to the early 2020s). Looking at the study overall: Across visits V03 through V10, patients got a total of eight vaccinations, given in weeks 1, 3, 5, 7, 11, 15, 19 and 23. Vaccination began 4-6 weeks after radiotherapy alone, or alongside temozolomide cycles in the chemotherapy-containing groups. Of the approximately 30 treated patients, approximately 62% were male and about 38% were female, and the mean age was approximately 40 years. Prior to enrollment, patients had been given standard therapy consisting of radiotherapy alone, temozolomide alone, or radiochemotherapy with temozolomide, with the combination given to most patients. Peripheral blood was collected at six visits: V03 (baseline), V05, V07, V10, V12 and V13. For exploratory analyses, fewer than 30 treated patients had longitudinal TCRB deep sequencing done wherever samples were available. What the work shows at the level of the full study, not this receptor alone: Across multiple MHC alleles, vaccine-induced immune responses were seen in 90% to 95% of patients. Availability determined which PBMC samples were chosen for TCRB deep sequencing. Changes in the top peripheral T cell clonotypes picked up by TCRB sequencing did not appear to be linked to pseudoprogression. It was noted by the authors that analyses of patient blood samples could not be reproduced owing to sample limitations.

The CDR3 goes from the cysteine to the phenylalanine over 15 residues. Of the read, only the CDR3 DNA is kept; its 45 bases are in frame from base 1. Germline trimming amounts to 3 bases on V and 3 bases on J, with 8 as the count of junction bases outside the gene matches. As encoded in the germline V gene, CDR1 is KGHSH while CDR2 is LQKENI. The sample's time point label, in plain terms: week 11, during vaccination. Every vaccine dose consisted of 300 ug of a 20-mer mutant IDH1 peptide in Montanide, administered subcutaneously together with topical imiquimod. The donors had newly diagnosed IDH1-mutant astrocytomas of WHO grade 3 or 4 that showed loss of nuclear ATRX. The samples were drawn from NOA16, a multicentre, single-arm, open-label phase I trial in Germany that tested a mutant IDH1 peptide vaccine in humans for the first time. Genomic DNA for TCRB sequencing was extracted from EDTA blood using the DNeasy Blood and Tissue Kit.

The chain couples TRBV18 to TRBJ2-7, and 7 bases in between align with TRBD1. Source: PBMCs, taken from a glioma patient whose treatment included an IDH1 peptide vaccine. The origin of this receptor is a man between 35 and 55 years old with glioma. The DNA reads as follows: TGTGCCAGCTCACCCCCGGACAGGTTCCTCTACGAGCAGTACTTC. This codes for CASSPPDRFLYEQYF.